Listed below are T cell receptor beta chains from one sample, sequenced in a study of blood T cell repertoires in COVID-19. Some clones are missing from TCRdb's copy, which holds only in-frame ones; the method was immunoSEQ multiplex PCR. The sample holds 45,000 or so clones, approximately 90% seen once. Sample: peripheral blood. These receptors were taken from a man aged 35 to 55 with COVID-19, enrolled during active disease. The CDR3 runs from the conserved cysteine through the conserved F or W. D genes are given only for firm matches. Only some rows state a clone size, as once, few, many or a class for expanded clones.

clone size: NA; D gene: TRBD2; J gene: TRBJ2-5; V gene: TRBV5-1; CDR3 protein: CASNPRSSGKQETQYF; CDR3 DNA: TGCGCCAGCAACCCTCGGTCTAGCGGAAAACAAGAGACCCAGTACTTC
clone size: NA; D gene: NA; J gene: TRBJ1-6; V gene: TRBV10-1; CDR3 protein: CASSGGSQANSPLHF; CDR3 DNA: TGCGCCAGCAGTGGAGGGAGCCAGGCGAATTCACCCCTCCACTTT
clone size: NA; D gene: NA; J gene: TRBJ2-3; V gene: TRBV5-1; CDR3 protein: CASSFGGGVADTQYF; CDR3 DNA: TGCGCCAGCAGCTTCGGAGGAGGGGTTGCAGATACGCAGTATTTT
clone size: NA; D gene: NA; J gene: TRBJ2-3; V gene: TRBV10-3; CDR3 protein: CAISVSERGTDTQYF; CDR3 DNA: TGTGCCATCAGTGTATCGGAGCGGGGCACAGATACGCAGTATTTT
clone size: NA; D gene: NA; J gene: TRBJ2-5; V gene: TRBV4-1; CDR3 protein: CASSRTVSPGETQYF; CDR3 DNA: TGCGCCAGCAGCCGGACAGTTTCCCCGGGAGAGACCCAGTACTTC
clone size: few; D gene: TRBD1; J gene: TRBJ2-6; V gene: TRBV5-1; CDR3 protein: CASSLEPPTGYSSGANVLTF; CDR3 DNA: TGCGCCAGCAGCTTGGAACCACCGACAGGGTATAGCTCTGGGGCCAACGTCCTGACTTTC
clone size: NA; D gene: NA; J gene: TRBJ1-5; V gene: TRBV15; CDR3 protein: CATSRDVDQPQHF; CDR3 DNA: TGTGCCACCAGCAGAGATGTAGATCAGCCCCAGCATTTT
clone size: once; D gene: NA; J gene: TRBJ2-3; V gene: TRBV18; CDR3 protein: CASSRRGALTDTQYF; CDR3 DNA: TGTGCCAGCTCACGACGGGGGGCTCTCACAGATACGCAGTATTTT
clone size: NA; D gene: NA; J gene: TRBJ1-6; V gene: TRBV28; CDR3 protein: CASSLSGRVANSPLHF; CDR3 DNA: TGTGCCAGCAGTTTGTCTGGCAGGGTTGCTAACTCACCCCTCCACTTT
clone size: NA; D gene: NA; J gene: TRBJ1-2; V gene: TRBV2; CDR3 protein: CASSEVPRGNYGYTF; CDR3 DNA: TGTGCCAGCAGTGAAGTCCCCAGAGGGAACTATGGCTACACCTTC
clone size: NA; D gene: NA; J gene: TRBJ1-2; V gene: TRBV5-8; CDR3 protein: CASSPAGYGYTF; CDR3 DNA: TGTGCCAGCAGCCCCGCAGGCTATGGCTACACCTTC
clone size: NA; D gene: NA; J gene: TRBJ2-5; V gene: TRBV27; CDR3 protein: CASSLSRVQETQYF; CDR3 DNA: TGTGCCAGCAGTTTAAGCAGGGTTCAAGAGACCCAGTACTTC
clone size: NA; D gene: TRBD2; J gene: TRBJ2-3; V gene: TRBV11-3; CDR3 protein: CASSSGTSASTDTQYF; CDR3 DNA: TGTGCCAGCAGCTCCGGGACTAGCGCTAGCACAGATACGCAGTATTTT
clone size: NA; D gene: NA; J gene: TRBJ1-1; V gene: TRBV29-1; CDR3 protein: CSVALDTNTEAFF; CDR3 DNA: TGCAGCGTCGCCCTGGACACAAACACTGAAGCTTTCTTT
clone size: NA; D gene: NA; J gene: TRBJ2-3; V gene: TRBV29-1; CDR3 protein: CSVLPGLGTDTQYF; CDR3 DNA: TGCAGCGTTCTACCGGGACTTGGCACAGATACGCAGTATTTT
clone size: once; D gene: TRBD2; J gene: TRBJ2-2; V gene: TRBV19; CDR3 protein: CASKRASGIGELFF; CDR3 DNA: TGTGCCAGTAAGAGGGCTAGCGGGATTGGGGAGCTGTTTTTT
clone size: NA; D gene: NA; J gene: TRBJ2-1; V gene: TRBV18; CDR3 protein: CASSPAGQFGNEQFF; CDR3 DNA: TGTGCCAGCTCACCTGCGGGACAGTTTGGAAATGAGCAGTTCTTC
clone size: NA; D gene: TRBD1; J gene: TRBJ1-2; V gene: TRBV19; CDR3 protein: CASSSVDRDGYTF; CDR3 DNA: TGTGCCAGTAGTTCGGTTGACAGGGATGGCTACACCTTC
clone size: once; D gene: NA; J gene: TRBJ2-1; V gene: TRBV27; CDR3 protein: CASTLSPGHNEQFF; CDR3 DNA: TGTGCCAGCACCCTGTCACCCGGTCATAATGAGCAGTTCTTC
clone size: NA; D gene: NA; J gene: TRBJ2-1; V gene: TRBV7-9; CDR3 protein: CASENEQFF; CDR3 DNA: TGTGCCAGCGAGAATGAGCAGTTCTTC
clone size: NA; D gene: NA; J gene: TRBJ1-5; V gene: TRBV6-1; CDR3 protein: CASSEASGWNQPQHF; CDR3 DNA: TGTGCCAGCAGTGAAGCGTCGGGTTGGAATCAGCCCCAGCATTTT
clone size: NA; D gene: NA; J gene: TRBJ2-5; V gene: TRBV11-2; CDR3 protein: CASSTAQETQYF; CDR3 DNA: TGTGCCAGCAGTACAGCCCAAGAGACCCAGTACTTC
clone size: NA; D gene: NA; J gene: TRBJ2-2; V gene: TRBV6-6; CDR3 protein: CASSYPPHTGELFF; CDR3 DNA: TGTGCCAGCAGTTATCCTCCTCACACCGGGGAGCTGTTTTTT
clone size: once; D gene: NA; J gene: TRBJ1-1; V gene: TRBV2; CDR3 protein: CASSPSGARARAEAFF; CDR3 DNA: TGTGCCAGCAGTCCCTCCGGCGCCAGGGCCAGGGCTGAAGCTTTCTTT
clone size: NA; D gene: TRBD2; J gene: TRBJ2-1; V gene: TRBV14; CDR3 protein: CASSHLPGTSGISSYNEQFF; CDR3 DNA: TGTGCCAGCAGTCATCTCCCCGGGACTAGCGGGATAAGCTCCTACAATGAGCAGTTCTTC
clone size: NA; D gene: TRBD1; J gene: TRBJ1-5; V gene: TRBV7-8; CDR3 protein: CASSSRQRQGSSNQPQHF; CDR3 DNA: TGTGCCAGCAGCTCCCGGCAGCGACAGGGGTCAAGCAATCAGCCCCAGCATTTT
clone size: NA; D gene: NA; J gene: TRBJ2-3; V gene: TRBV7-3; CDR3 protein: CASSLTIEDTQYF; CDR3 DNA: TGTGCCAGCAGCTTAACGATAGAGGATACGCAGTATTTT
clone size: NA; D gene: TRBD2; J gene: TRBJ2-5; V gene: TRBV5-1; CDR3 protein: CASSHTSGGIETQYF; CDR3 DNA: TGCGCCAGCAGCCATACTAGCGGGGGGATAGAGACCCAGTACTTC
clone size: NA; D gene: NA; J gene: TRBJ1-4; V gene: TRBV30; CDR3 protein: CAWRVAGNEKLFF; CDR3 DNA: TGTGCCTGGAGGGTGGCAGGGAATGAAAAACTGTTTTTT
clone size: NA; D gene: NA; J gene: TRBJ1-5; V gene: TRBV4-1; CDR3 protein: CASSLTEGGNGQPQHF; CDR3 DNA: TGCGCCAGCAGCCTAACCGAGGGAGGGAACGGTCAGCCCCAGCATTTT
clone size: once; D gene: TRBD1; J gene: TRBJ2-6; V gene: TRBV7-9; CDR3 protein: CASRRTGTSGANVLTF; CDR3 DNA: TGTGCCAGCAGACGGACAGGGACGTCTGGGGCCAACGTCCTGACTTTC
clone size: few; D gene: TRBD1; J gene: TRBJ1-1; V gene: TRBV29-1; CDR3 protein: CSVRTGVSEAFF; CDR3 DNA: TGCAGCGTGAGGACAGGGGTGAGTGAAGCTTTCTTT
clone size: once; D gene: NA; J gene: TRBJ1-1; V gene: TRBV11-2; CDR3 protein: CASSQTASQTEAFF; CDR3 DNA: TGTGCCAGCAGCCAGACAGCGAGTCAGACTGAAGCTTTCTTT
clone size: NA; D gene: TRBD1; J gene: TRBJ1-5; V gene: TRBV24-1; CDR3 protein: CATSAGTGGWGNQPQHF; CDR3 DNA: TGTGCCACCAGTGCCGGGACAGGGGGCTGGGGCAATCAGCCCCAGCATTTT
clone size: NA; D gene: NA; J gene: TRBJ2-7; V gene: TRBV12-5; CDR3 protein: CASGLGHSYEQYF; CDR3 DNA: TGTGCTAGTGGTTTGGGACACAGCTACGAGCAGTACTTC
clone size: NA; D gene: TRBD2; J gene: TRBJ2-2; V gene: TRBV13; CDR3 protein: CASSLPGTTNTGELFF; CDR3 DNA: TGTGCCAGCAGCTTACCCGGGACTACAAACACCGGGGAGCTGTTTTTT
clone size: NA; D gene: TRBD1; J gene: TRBJ1-2; V gene: TRBV7-9; CDR3 protein: CASSGDRGYGYTF; CDR3 DNA: TGTGCCAGCAGCGGGGACAGGGGCTATGGCTACACCTTC
clone size: NA; D gene: TRBD1; J gene: TRBJ2-2; V gene: TRBV11-2; CDR3 protein: CASKLTFQGARGTGELFF; CDR3 DNA: TGTGCCAGCAAGCTCACCTTCCAGGGGGCGCGGGGCACCGGGGAGCTGTTTTTT
clone size: NA; D gene: TRBD1; J gene: TRBJ1-3; V gene: TRBV28; CDR3 protein: CASGQGVSNTIYF; CDR3 DNA: TGTGCCAGCGGACAGGGGGTCTCGAACACCATATATTTT
clone size: NA; D gene: TRBD2; J gene: TRBJ2-1; V gene: TRBV4-2; CDR3 protein: CASSQDRTSGTNEQFF; CDR3 DNA: TGTGCCAGCAGCCAAGACCGGACTAGCGGGACCAATGAGCAGTTCTTC
clone size: NA; D gene: TRBD1; J gene: TRBJ2-3; V gene: TRBV5-1; CDR3 protein: CASSSGQGSDTQYF; CDR3 DNA: TGCGCCAGCAGCTCGGGACAGGGATCAGATACGCAGTATTTT
clone size: once; D gene: TRBD1; J gene: TRBJ1-4; V gene: TRBV18; CDR3 protein: CASSPSRTGGYNEKLFF; CDR3 DNA: TGTGCCAGCTCACCATCCCGGACAGGGGGGTATAATGAAAAACTGTTTTTT
clone size: NA; D gene: NA; J gene: TRBJ2-3; V gene: TRBV10-2; CDR3 protein: CASSSGGDTQYF; CDR3 DNA: TGCGCCAGCAGCTCTGGGGGCGATACGCAGTATTTT
clone size: few; D gene: NA; J gene: TRBJ2-7; V gene: TRBV29-1; CDR3 protein: CSVEVGLTYEQYF; CDR3 DNA: TGCAGCGTTGAAGTGGGACTCACCTACGAGCAGTACTTC
clone size: NA; D gene: NA; J gene: TRBJ2-3; V gene: TRBV7-2; CDR3 protein: CASSPRLGGADTQYF; CDR3 DNA: TGTGCCAGCAGCCCACGGCTGGGCGGGGCAGATACGCAGTATTTT
clone size: NA; D gene: NA; J gene: TRBJ2-7; V gene: TRBV5-6; CDR3 protein: CASSLGGAYSSYEQYF; CDR3 DNA: TGTGCCAGCAGCTTGGGCGGGGCCTACTCTTCCTACGAGCAGTACTTC
clone size: NA; D gene: TRBD1; J gene: TRBJ2-3; V gene: TRBV5-4; CDR3 protein: CASSPPGQADRDTQYF; CDR3 DNA: TGTGCCAGCAGCCCGCCGGGACAGGCAGATCGGGATACGCAGTATTTT
clone size: NA; D gene: NA; J gene: TRBJ1-2; V gene: TRBV29-1; CDR3 protein: CSVEGGDFFNGYTF; CDR3 DNA: TGCAGCGTTGAGGGAGGGGATTTTTTTAATGGCTACACCTTC
clone size: NA; D gene: NA; J gene: TRBJ2-5; V gene: TRBV12-5; CDR3 protein: CASGPPRGVTGFGETQYF; CDR3 DNA: TGTGCTAGTGGCCCGCCCCGTGGGGTCACAGGGTTTGGAGAGACCCAGTACTTC
clone size: NA; D gene: NA; J gene: TRBJ1-1; V gene: TRBV5-4; CDR3 protein: CASSPSGSNTEAFF; CDR3 DNA: TGTGCCAGCAGCCCCTCCGGGTCGAACACTGAAGCTTTCTTT